This T cell receptor beta chain emerged from a study of T cell repertoires in cytomegalovirus infection. Overall study context: Selected CMV epitopes included recently identified HLA-C-restricted ones as well as well-studied HLA-B-restricted ones. An indication of both CMV infection and matching HLA type came from public TCR beta signatures.

General study results and limits: Dominating the ex vivo response were TCR beta clonotypes that were CMV-specific and HLA-C-restricted. Cumulative frequency (of public TCR beta family members) identified carriers of CMV plus the relevant HLA.

TCRdb processed the reads anew with MiXCR; each CDR3 protein has one entry. The data show around 69,000 distinct CDR3 sequences, with about 30% seen just once and 59% held by the top ten. CDR3 length: 15 amino acids. V dropped 8 bases and J dropped 1 base, with 14 bases sitting between them. Germline lookup yields CDR1 MNHNS and CDR2 SASEGT. About this clonotype itself: Its target is unknown.

The chain employs TRBV6-1 and TRBJ2-2; tentative D call: TRBD1 (7 bases). This clonotype was obtained from a human donor in good health (CMV status not recorded). Some clones in this sample may be carry-over from other donors' samples. Source: CD8+ T cells from cultured PBMCs, taken from culture after CMV antigen stimulation. The CDR3, as DNA: TGTGCCAGCGAGGCGGGGACAGAGAACACCGGGGAGCTGTTTTTT. Protein sequence: CASEAGTENTGELFF.